The clone carrying this TCR beta chain was found a few times. As yet, its antigen is unknown. Produced via immunoSEQ multiplex PCR; TCRdb's table is partial and in-frame only. The sample has over 5,000 clones; about 81% are singletons. Each case's diagnosis was confirmed by two pathologists on H&E. The data originate from a study of immune evolution from preneoplasia to lung adenocarcinoma. Study findings and constraints: Later-stage lesions seemingly showed higher T cell density and diversity than normal lung.

V trimming: 11 bases; J trimming: 5 bases; junction bases outside the gene matches: 13. The germline gives CDR1 LNHDA, CDR2 SQIVND (reference sequence). This CDR3 region has 15 residues. Sequencing was performed on FFPE invasive lung adenocarcinoma tissue. The gene calls are TRBV19 and TRBJ1-5; TRBD1 agrees at 9 bases. The sequence was obtained from a person aged 50-59 years with lung adenocarcinoma. CDR3 residues: CAGLGQGPSDQPQHF. The CDR3 DNA reads as TGTGCCGGTCTCGGACAGGGGCCATCGGATCAGCCCCAGCATTTT.